The present T cell receptor beta chain was sequenced within a study of blood T cell repertoires in COVID-19. Study in general: Italy, Spain and the United States were the sources of the convalescent and acute COVID-19 samples. The cDNA or gDNA used as material had been derived from T cells, B-cell-depleted T cells, or PBMCs.

This clone showed up just a few times. As originally analysed: Amplified reference gene primers provided the basis for estimating nucleated cell counts. Generated by immunoSEQ multiplex PCR, the TCRdb table keeps only in-frame clones and is missing some. V and J calls and clone size follow that table, whereas D and trimming were derived from the DNA. The repertoire holds approximately 40,000 clones, with approximately 90% as singletons. The receptor comes from a human donor in a cohort sampled during active COVID-19. Sequencing used peripheral blood.

The CDR3 loop reads CASSPGGGYGYTF. DNA for the CDR3: TGTGCCAGCAGCCCAGGGGGAGGCTATGGCTACACCTTC. The genes are TRBV9 and TRBJ1-2; 7 nucleotides line up with TRBD1. The CDR3 totals 13 residues. Germline V gene data show CDR1 as SGDLS and CDR2 as YYNGEE. V was clipped by 4 bases and J by 4 bases; unmatched bases: 4.